This TCR beta chain appears in the sequencing data of a study of T cells in Graves' hyperthyroidism and ophthalmopathy. For the study at large: The blood sample was taken at first diagnosis, before treatment began.

A word on this clonotype: Its target is not known.

Using RNA transcripts as the source, TCR beta CDR3 regions were amplified. First-round RT-PCR targeting the TCR CDR3 was performed with the HTBI primer set. TCRdb reanalysed the multiplex PCR reads using MiXCR and keeps one entry per CDR3 protein. Of about 400,000 distinct CDR3 sequences listed, 15% were seen once; the top ten hold over 25%. Findings and caveats of the study: Model-based prediction identified ophthalmopathy a median roughly 6.1 months prior to its onset.

The ends lost 8 bases at V and 5 bases at J; junction bases unmatched: 7. This CDR3 region has 12 residues. Germline CDR1 and CDR2: GTSNPN and SVGIG (reference sequence). The J gene is TRBJ2-5, the V gene TRBV30; 8 bases are shared with TRBD1. The sequencing input was blood. The receptor was isolated from a woman in her twenties or thirties with Graves' hyperthyroidism. CDR3 DNA sequence: TGTGCCGAAGAGACAGGGGACGAGACCCAGTACTTC. Translation gives CAEETGDETQYF.